The 5 T cell receptor beta chains reported below all come from one sample, sequenced in a study. A single record per CDR3 protein comes from TCRdb applying MiXCR to the 5' RACE reads. This sample has 35,000 to 50,000 distinct CDR3 sequences; about 29% occur once, and the top ten carry just over 4%. The sample was tumor-infiltrating memory CD4+ T cells sorted from the breast tumor. The subset denotes: memory CD4+ T cells, CD4+CD45RO+CD25-. Receptors originate from a female donor with breast cancer.

For this clonotype: The conserved phenylalanine or tryptophan is not found at the CDR3 terminus, so this likely reflects a read error. The rearrangement links TRBV6-2 or TRBV6-3 to TRBJ2-7; TRBD2 aligns across 8 bases. This CDR3 region has 16 residues. Germline lookup yields CDR1 MNHEY and CDR2 SVGEGT. Losses at the gene ends were 6 bases for V and 3 bases for J; bases not matched to a gene: 13. DNA of the CDR3: TGTGCCAGCAGCGGGGGGGCCGGGACTAGGCTCTACGAGCAGTACTAC. It encodes CASSGGAGTRLYEQYY.

This clonotype appeared a few times. The V and J genes are TRBV27 and TRBJ1-2, with D possibly TRBD1 on 5 matching bases. Germline CDR1 and CDR2: MNHEY and SMNVEV (reference sequence). V lost 6 bases, J lost 5 bases, and 16 bases lay in between. The CDR3 contains 14 residues. CDR3: CASSPRSGTYGYTF. The CDR3 nucleotides read TGTGCCAGCAGCCCAAGGTCCGGGACGTATGGCTACACCTTC.

This clonotype was found many times. The chain couples TRBV7-8 to TRBJ2-4, with D uncertain. CDR3 length equals 14 residues. The germline gives CDR1 SGHVS, CDR2 FQNEAQ. V was trimmed by 1 base and J by 4 bases, leaving 8 bases between them. The CDR3 nucleotides are TGTGCCAGCAGCTTAGATCGGACGAAAAACATTCAGTACTTC. Translated, it gives CASSLDRTKNIQYF.

This clonotype is judged medium-sized. The chain recombines TRBV15 with TRBJ2-2, with D perhaps matching TRBD1 or TRBD2 (5 bases each). CDR1 is LNHNV, CDR2 YYDKDF, per germline (reference sequence). The CDR3 has 16 amino acids. Trimming took 8 bases from V and 2 from J, leaving 18 bases between them. The CDR3 nucleotides read TGTGCCACCGGACATACCGGGACCACAAACACCGGGGAGCTGTTTTTT. Amino acids: CATGHTGTTNTGELFF.

This clonotype occurred many times. V gene TRBV7-2 combines with J gene TRBJ2-2, with D possibly TRBD2 on 6 matching bases. The CDR3 covers 14 residues. Trimming left V 6 bases short and J 6 bases short, with 14 bases between. Germline values: CDR1 SGHTA, CDR2 FQGNSA. The CDR3 here is CASRISGGSGELFF. The CDR3 DNA sequence: TGTGCCAGCAGGATTAGTGGGGGGTCCGGGGAGCTGTTTTTT.